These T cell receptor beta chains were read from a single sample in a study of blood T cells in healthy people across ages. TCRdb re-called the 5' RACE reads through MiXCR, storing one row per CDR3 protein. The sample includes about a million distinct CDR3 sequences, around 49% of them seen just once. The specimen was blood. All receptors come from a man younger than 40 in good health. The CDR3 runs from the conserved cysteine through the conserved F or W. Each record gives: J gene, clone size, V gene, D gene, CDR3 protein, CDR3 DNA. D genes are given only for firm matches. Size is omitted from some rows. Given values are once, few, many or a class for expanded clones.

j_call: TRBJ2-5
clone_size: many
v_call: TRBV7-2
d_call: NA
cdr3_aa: CASSLVIEGETQYF
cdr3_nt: TGTGCCAGCAGCTTAGTTATAGAGGGGGAGACCCAGTACTTC

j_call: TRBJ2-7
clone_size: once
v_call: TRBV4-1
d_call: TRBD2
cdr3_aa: CASSQETSGGSYEQYF
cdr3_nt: TGCGCCAGCAGCCAAGAAACTAGCGGGGGATCCTACGAGCAGTACTTC

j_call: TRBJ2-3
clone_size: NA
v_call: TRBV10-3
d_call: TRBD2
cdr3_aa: CAIRAGGITDTQYF
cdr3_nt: TGTGCCATCCGCGCGGGGGGGATCACAGATACGCAGTATTTT

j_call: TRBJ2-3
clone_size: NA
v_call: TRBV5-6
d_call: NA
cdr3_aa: CASSFSGSGDTQYF
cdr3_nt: TGTGCCAGCAGCTTTTCCGGGTCGGGAGATACGCAGTATTTT

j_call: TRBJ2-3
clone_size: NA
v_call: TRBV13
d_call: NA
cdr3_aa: CASSLGLGYTSTDTQYF
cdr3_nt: TGTGCCAGCAGCTTAGGCCTCGGCTATACTAGCACAGATACGCAGTATTTT

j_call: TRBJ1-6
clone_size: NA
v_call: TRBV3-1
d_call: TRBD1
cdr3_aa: CAGSRGQDNSPLHF
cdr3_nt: TGTGCCGGCAGCCGCGGACAGGATAATTCACCCCTCCACTTT

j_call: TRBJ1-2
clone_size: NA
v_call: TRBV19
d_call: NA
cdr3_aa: CASSIGLQAHGYTF
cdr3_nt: TGTGCCAGTAGTATCGGATTGCAGGCTCACGGCTACACCTTC

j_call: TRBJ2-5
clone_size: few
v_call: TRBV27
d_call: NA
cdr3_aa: CASSLGGIEEQYF
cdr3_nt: TGTGCCAGCAGTTTAGGGGGGATCGAAGAGCAGTACTTC

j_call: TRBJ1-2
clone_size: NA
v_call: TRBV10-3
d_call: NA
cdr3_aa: CAISESQGVAGYTF
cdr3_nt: TGTGCCATCAGTGAGTCGCAGGGTGTTGCTGGCTACACCTTC

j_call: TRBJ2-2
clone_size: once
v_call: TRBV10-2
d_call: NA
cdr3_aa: CASSAGPALNTGELFF
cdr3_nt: TGCGCCAGCAGTGCCGGACCGGCCCTGAACACCGGGGAGCTGTTTTTT

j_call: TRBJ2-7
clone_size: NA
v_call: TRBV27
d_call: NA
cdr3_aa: CASSSHRAPTEQYF
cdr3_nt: TGTGCCAGCAGTTCCCACCGGGCCCCCACGGAGCAGTACTTC

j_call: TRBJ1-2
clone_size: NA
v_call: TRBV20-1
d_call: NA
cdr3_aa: CSARSQGHIGGYTF
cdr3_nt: TGCAGTGCTAGATCTCAGGGACATATCGGCGGCTACACCTTC

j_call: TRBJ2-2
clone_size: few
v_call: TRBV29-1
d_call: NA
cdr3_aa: CSVESDTGELFF
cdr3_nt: TGCAGCGTTGAGTCCGACACCGGGGAGCTGTTTTTT

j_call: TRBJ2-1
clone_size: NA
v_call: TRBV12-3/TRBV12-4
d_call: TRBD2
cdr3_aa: CASNPTSGGHEQFF
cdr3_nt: TGTGCCAGCAACCCGACTAGCGGGGGGCATGAGCAGTTCTTC

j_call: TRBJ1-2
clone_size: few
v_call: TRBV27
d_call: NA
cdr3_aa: CASSLSLGGFYGYTF
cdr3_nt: TGTGCCAGCAGTTTATCATTAGGGGGGTTCTATGGCTACACCTTC

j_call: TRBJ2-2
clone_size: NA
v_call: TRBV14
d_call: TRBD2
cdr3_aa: CASSQGLAGGVTGELFF
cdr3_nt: TGTGCCAGCAGCCAAGGACTAGCGGGGGGTGTCACCGGGGAGCTGTTTTTT

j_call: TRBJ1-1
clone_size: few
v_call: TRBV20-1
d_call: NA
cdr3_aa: CSAPKGGTLGAFF
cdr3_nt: TGCAGTGCCCCCAAGGGGGGGACACTCGGGGCTTTCTTT

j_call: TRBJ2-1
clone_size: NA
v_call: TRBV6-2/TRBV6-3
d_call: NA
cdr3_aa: CACGTGTLPGVNEQFF
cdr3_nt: TGTGCCTGCGGAACCGGGACTCTGCCGGGGGTCAATGAGCAGTTCTTC

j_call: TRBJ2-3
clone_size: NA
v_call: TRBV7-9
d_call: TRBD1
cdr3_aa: CASSPVQGGTDTQYF
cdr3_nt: TGTGCCAGCAGCCCCGTACAGGGGGGTACAGATACGCAGTATTTT

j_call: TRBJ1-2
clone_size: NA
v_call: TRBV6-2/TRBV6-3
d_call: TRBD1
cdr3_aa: CASRTGQGLGYTF
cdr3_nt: TGTGCCAGCAGAACGGGACAGGGGCTTGGCTACACCTTC

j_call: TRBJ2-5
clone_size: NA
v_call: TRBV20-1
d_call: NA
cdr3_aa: CSARSAGKETQYF
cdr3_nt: TGCAGTGCTAGATCTGCGGGGAAAGAGACCCAGTACTTC

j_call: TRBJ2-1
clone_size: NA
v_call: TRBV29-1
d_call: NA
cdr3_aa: CSDHPGLGNEQFF
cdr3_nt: TGCAGCGACCATCCAGGGTTGGGCAATGAGCAGTTCTTC

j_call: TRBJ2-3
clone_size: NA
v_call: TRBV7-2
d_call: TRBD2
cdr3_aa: CACSFGGSDTQYF
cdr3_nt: TGTGCCTGCAGCTTCGGGGGGTCAGATACGCAGTATTTT

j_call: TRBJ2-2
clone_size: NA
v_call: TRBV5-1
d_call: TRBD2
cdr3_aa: CASSLFPAGETGELFF
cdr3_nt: TGCGCCAGCAGCTTGTTCCCAGCGGGAGAAACCGGGGAGCTGTTTTTT

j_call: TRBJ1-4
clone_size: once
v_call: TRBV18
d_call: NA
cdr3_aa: CASSPRQAAYESFF
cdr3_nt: TGTGCCAGCTCACCTCGACAGGCCGCTTATGAATCGTTTTTT

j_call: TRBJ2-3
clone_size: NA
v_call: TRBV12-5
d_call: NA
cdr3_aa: CASGIYRDSPRDTQYF
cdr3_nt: TGTGCTAGTGGTATCTACCGGGACTCCCCTCGGGATACGCAGTATTTT

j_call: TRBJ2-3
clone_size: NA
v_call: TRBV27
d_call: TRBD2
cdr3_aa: CASREAGVVDTQYF
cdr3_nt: TGTGCCAGCAGAGAGGCGGGAGTGGTAGATACGCAGTATTTT

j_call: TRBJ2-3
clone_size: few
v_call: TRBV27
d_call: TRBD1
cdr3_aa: CASRYRDRCTDTQYF
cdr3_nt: TGTGCCAGCAGGTACCGGGACAGATGCACAGATACGCAGTATTTT

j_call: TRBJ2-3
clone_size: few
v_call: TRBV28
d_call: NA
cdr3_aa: CASSSSGGHTDTQYF
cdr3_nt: TGTGCCAGCAGTTCTTCTGGGGGGCATACAGATACGCAGTATTTT

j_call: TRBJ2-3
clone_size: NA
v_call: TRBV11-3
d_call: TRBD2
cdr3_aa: CASSPRASGADTQYF
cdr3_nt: TGTGCCAGCAGCCCCCGGGCTAGCGGGGCAGATACGCAGTATTTT

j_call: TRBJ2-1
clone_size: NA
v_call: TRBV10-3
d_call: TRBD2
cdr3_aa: CAIASGANVQFF
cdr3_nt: TGTGCCATCGCGAGCGGGGCCAACGTGCAGTTCTTC

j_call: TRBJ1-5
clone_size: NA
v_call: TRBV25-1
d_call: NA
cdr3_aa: CASSEYLDGQPQHF
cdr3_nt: TGTGCCAGCAGTGAATACCTCGATGGGCAGCCCCAGCATTTT

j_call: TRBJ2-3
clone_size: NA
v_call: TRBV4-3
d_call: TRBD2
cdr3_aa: CASSFYPRSSGGTDTQYF
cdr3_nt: TGCGCCAGCAGCTTCTATCCCAGGTCTAGCGGGGGGACAGATACGCAGTATTTT

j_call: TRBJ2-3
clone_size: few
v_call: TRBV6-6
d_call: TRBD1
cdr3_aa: CASSGRQGLSTDTQYF
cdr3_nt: TGTGCCAGCAGTGGGCGACAGGGATTGAGCACAGATACGCAGTATTTT

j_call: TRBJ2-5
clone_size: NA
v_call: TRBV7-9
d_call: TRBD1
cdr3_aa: CASSLPTGTVFQETQYF
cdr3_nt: TGTGCCAGCAGCTTACCGACCGGGACAGTCTTCCAAGAGACCCAGTACTTC

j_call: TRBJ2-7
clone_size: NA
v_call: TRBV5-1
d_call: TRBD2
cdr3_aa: CASSLDTSGVYEQYF
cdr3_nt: TGCGCCAGCAGCTTGGATACTAGCGGTGTCTACGAGCAGTACTTC

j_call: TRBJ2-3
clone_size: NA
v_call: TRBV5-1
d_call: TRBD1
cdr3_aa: CASNLGTGITDTQYF
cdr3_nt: TGCGCCAGCAACCTCGGGACAGGGATCACAGATACGCAGTATTTT

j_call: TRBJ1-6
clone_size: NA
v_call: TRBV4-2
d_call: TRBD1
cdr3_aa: CAGSQARGQNNSPLHF
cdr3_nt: TGTGCCGGCAGCCAAGCCCGGGGACAGAATAATTCACCCCTCCACTTT

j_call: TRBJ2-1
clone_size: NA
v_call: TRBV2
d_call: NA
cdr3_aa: CARRPGMGFSNEQFF
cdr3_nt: TGTGCCAGGCGACCCGGGATGGGGTTTTCTAATGAGCAGTTCTTC

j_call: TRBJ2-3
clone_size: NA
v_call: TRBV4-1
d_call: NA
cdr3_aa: CASSQGGVNTDTQYF
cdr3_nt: TGCGCCAGCAGCCAAGGCGGGGTCAACACAGATACGCAGTATTTT

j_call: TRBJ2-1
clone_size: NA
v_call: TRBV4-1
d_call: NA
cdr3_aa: CASSQGTEGFYNEQFF
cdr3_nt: TGCGCCAGCAGCCAGGGTACAGAGGGCTTTTACAATGAGCAGTTCTTC

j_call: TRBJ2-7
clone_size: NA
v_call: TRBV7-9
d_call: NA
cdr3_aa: CASSLDGGLEQYF
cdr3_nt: TGTGCCAGCAGCTTAGATGGGGGACTGGAGCAGTACTTC